This T cell receptor beta chain was recorded in a study of T cell responses to AZD1222 COVID-19 vaccine. Findings and caveats of the study: Donors in the cohort were predominantly white British and more often female, and clonal diversity was possibly underestimated.

Trimming took 5 bases from V and 4 from J, leaving 7 bases between them. The CDR3 covers 13 residues. The V gene's germline CDR1 is KGHDR and CDR2 SFDVKD. Details on this clone: The target antigen is unknown.

Clones were sequenced by immunoSEQ multiplex PCR, and TCRdb holds only the in-frame ones, with some missing. Here the sample spans 120,000 to 150,000 clones, approximately 89% being singletons. Sequenced here: peripheral blood, sampled on day 0 of AZD1222 vaccination. This chain uses TRBV24-1 with TRBJ2-2; D not resolved. This TCR derives from an adult in good health. CDR3 bases: TGTGCCACCAGTGGCAGAGGCACCGGGGAGCTGTTTTTT. Amino acids: CATSGRGTGELFF.